This TCR beta chain stems from a study of cytomegalovirus exposure and HLA in healthy donors. Study-level findings and limits: Sequencing likely produced, as an artifact, a cluster of highly shared sequence variants. Association of approximately 18,000 TCR beta sequences with HLA alleles was found at 0.05 false discovery rate in a later analysis.

The length of the CDR3 is 14 residues. Germline V lookup: CDR1 WNHNN, CDR2 SYGVQD (reference sequence). V lost 0 bases, J lost 11 bases, and 9 bases stayed unmatched. Turning to this clone: Its specificity is unknown.

With 60 Vbeta and 13 Jbeta primers, the PCR was carried out. The table came from immunoSEQ multiplex PCR; TCRdb's copy has only in-frame clones and leaves some out. The sample has more than 90,000 clones, about two thirds seen once. Specimen: PBMCs. The TCR sequence derives from a boy between 5 and 17 years old in good health and CMV-seropositive. This chain connects TRBV10-1 to TRBJ2-5, with 7 bases that match TRBD1. The CDR3 is CASSESRGPCGQYF. Written as DNA, the CDR3 is TGCGCCAGCAGTGAGTCGAGGGGGCCGTGTGGGCAGTACTTC.